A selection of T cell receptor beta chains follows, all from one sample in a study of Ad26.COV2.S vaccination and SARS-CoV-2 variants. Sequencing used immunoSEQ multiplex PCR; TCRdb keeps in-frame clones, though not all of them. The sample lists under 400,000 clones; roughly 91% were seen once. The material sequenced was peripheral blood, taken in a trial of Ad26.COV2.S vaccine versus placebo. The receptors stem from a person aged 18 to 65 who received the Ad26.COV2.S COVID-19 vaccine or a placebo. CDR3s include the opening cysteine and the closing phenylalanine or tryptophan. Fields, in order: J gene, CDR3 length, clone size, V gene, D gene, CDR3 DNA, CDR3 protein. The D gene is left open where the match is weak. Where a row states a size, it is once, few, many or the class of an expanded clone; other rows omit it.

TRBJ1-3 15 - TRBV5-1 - TGCGCCAGCAGCCAGGAGACAGGCGCTGGAAACACCATATATTTT CASSQETGAGNTIYF
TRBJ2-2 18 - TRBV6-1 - TGTGCCAGCAGTGAAGCATTCTCGTTTTTAAGAAACACCGGGGAGCTGTTTTTT CASSEAFSFLRNTGELFF
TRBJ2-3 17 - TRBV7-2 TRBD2 TGTGCCAGCACCCTTCCGACTAGCGGGGGACCAGGAGATACGCAGTATTTT CASTLPTSGGPGDTQYF
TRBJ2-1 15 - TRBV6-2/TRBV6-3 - TGTGCCAGCAGTTACTTTACTGGCAGGAACAATGAGCAGTTCTTC CASSYFTGRNNEQFF
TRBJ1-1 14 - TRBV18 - TGTGCCAGCTCACCACCTGGCTTGAACACTGAAGCTTTCTTT CASSPPGLNTEAFF
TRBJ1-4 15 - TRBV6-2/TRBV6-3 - TGCGCCAGCAGCCGCGATGGGGGAGTTGGGGAAAAACTGTTTTTT CASSRDGGVGEKLFF
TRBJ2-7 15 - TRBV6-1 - TGTGCCAGCAGTGAAGTTCAGGGAAGAAGCTACGAGCAGTACTTC CASSEVQGRSYEQYF
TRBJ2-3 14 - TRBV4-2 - TGTGCCAGCAGCCAAGCATCTGCCGAAGATACGCAGTATTTT CASSQASAEDTQYF
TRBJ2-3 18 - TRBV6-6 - TGTGCCAGCAGTCGCGGGGGACACATTAGGGGCCCCGCGCATACGCAGTATTTT CASSRGGHIRGPAHTQYF
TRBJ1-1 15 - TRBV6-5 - TGTGCCAGCATTTTTCGGGGATTCATGAACACTGAAGCTTTCTTT CASIFRGFMNTEAFF
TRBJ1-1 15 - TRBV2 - TGTGCCAGCAGTGATGTCGGAGGGGGGGGCACTGAAGCTTTCTTT CASSDVGGGGTEAFF
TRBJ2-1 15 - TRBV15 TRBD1 TGTGCCACCAGCAGGGGGGACAGGAACTACAATGAGCAGTTCTTC CATSRGDRNYNEQFF
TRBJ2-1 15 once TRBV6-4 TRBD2 TGTGCCAGCAGTGAAATGGGGGGGTCGCTGAATGAGCAGTTCTTC CASSEMGGSLNEQFF
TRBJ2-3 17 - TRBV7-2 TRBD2 TGTGCCAGCAGCCGCGGGACTAGCGGGGGGTGGGGAGATACGCAGTATTTT CASSRGTSGGWGDTQYF
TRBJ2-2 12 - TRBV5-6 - TGTGCCAGCAGCTTTAGTGCCGGGGAGCTGTTTTTT CASSFSAGELFF
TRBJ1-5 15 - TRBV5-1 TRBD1 TGCGCCAGCAAAAAGGGGGCGAATGGAAATCAGCCCCAGCATTTT CASKKGANGNQPQHF
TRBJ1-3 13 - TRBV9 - TGTGCCAGCAGCGCATACTCTGGAAACACCATATATTTT CASSAYSGNTIYF
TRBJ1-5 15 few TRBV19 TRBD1 TGTGCCAGTAGTTACGACAGGGCGAGCAATCAGCCCCAGCATTTT CASSYDRASNQPQHF
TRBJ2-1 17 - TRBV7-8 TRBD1 TGTGCCAGCAGCTTACAAACTACAGGGGGCCTATACAATGAGCAGTTCTTC CASSLQTTGGLYNEQFF
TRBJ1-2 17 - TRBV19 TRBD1 TGTGCCAGTAGGATAGAGGGACAGGGCGAGTATCGGTATGGCTACACCTTC CASRIEGQGEYRYGYTF
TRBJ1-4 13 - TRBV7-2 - TGTGCCAGCAGCTTATCTTGGGGAGAAAAACTGTTTTTT CASSLSWGEKLFF
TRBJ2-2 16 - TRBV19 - TGTGCCAGTAGGACGATAGGGGGTCTGAACACCGGGGAGCTGTTTTTT CASRTIGGLNTGELFF
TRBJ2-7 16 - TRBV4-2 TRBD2 TGTGCCAGCAGCCACTTCGGGGCGGGGGAGTCCTACGAGCAGTACTTC CASSHFGAGESYEQYF
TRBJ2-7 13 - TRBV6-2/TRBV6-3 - TGTGCCAGCAGTACCCACAGGGGAGGCGAGCAGTACTTC CASSTHRGGEQYF
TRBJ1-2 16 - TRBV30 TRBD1 TGTGCTATGCCTGTTCTCAGGACAGGGGAGGGCTATGGCTACACCTTC CAMPVLRTGEGYGYTF
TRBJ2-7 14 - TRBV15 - TGTGCCACCAGCAGCTTCGGACTCAGGGACGAGCAGTACTTC CATSSFGLRDEQYF
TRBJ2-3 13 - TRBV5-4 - TGTGCCAGCAGGGCGGGGGCGACAGATACGCAGTATTTT CASRAGATDTQYF
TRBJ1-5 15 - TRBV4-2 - TGTGCCAGCAGCCAAGATTACGGTGGAAAAAAGCCCCAGCATTTT CASSQDYGGKKPQHF
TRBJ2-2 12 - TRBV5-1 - TGCGCCAGCAGCCTGGACACCGGGGAGCTGTTTTTT CASSLDTGELFF
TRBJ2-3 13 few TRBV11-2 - TGTGCCAGCAGCTCCCCTAGGACCCCTACGCAGTATTTT CASSSPRTPTQYF
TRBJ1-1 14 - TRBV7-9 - TGTGCCAGCAGCTTAACAGCGCTGAACACTGAAGCTTTCTTT CASSLTALNTEAFF
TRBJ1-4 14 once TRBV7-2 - TGTGCCAGCAGCTCAGGGCTCCCGAATGAAAAACTGTTTTTT CASSSGLPNEKLFF
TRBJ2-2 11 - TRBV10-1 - TGCGCCAGCAGTGAGGGGGGGGAGCTGTTTTTT CASSEGGELFF
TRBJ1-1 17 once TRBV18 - TGTGCCAGCTCATATTCCGAGACAAGGACGGTAAACACTGAAGCTTTCTTT CASSYSETRTVNTEAFF
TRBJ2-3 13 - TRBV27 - TGTGCCAGCAGTTTAAACGCCAGAGATACGCAGTATTTT CASSLNARDTQYF
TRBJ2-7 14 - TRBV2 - TGTGCCAGCAGTGGGACAGTAAGCTCCTACGAGCAGTACTTC CASSGTVSSYEQYF
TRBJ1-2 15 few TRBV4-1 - TGCGCCAGCAGCCAATCATCTGCCGGCCACTATGGCTACACCTTC CASSQSSAGHYGYTF
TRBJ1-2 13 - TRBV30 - TGTGCCTGGAGTACGGGCGCCAACTGGGGCTACACCTTC CAWSTGANWGYTF
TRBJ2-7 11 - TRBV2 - TGTGCCAGCAGCGACACCTACGAGCAGTACTTC CASSDTYEQYF
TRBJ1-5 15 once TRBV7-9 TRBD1 TGTGCCAGCAGCTTCTCAGGGGGCAGCAATCAGCCCCAGCATTTT CASSFSGGSNQPQHF
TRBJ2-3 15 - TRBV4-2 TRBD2 TGTGCCAGCAGCCGCGAGAGCGGGGGGGCAGATACGCAGTATTTT CASSRESGGADTQYF